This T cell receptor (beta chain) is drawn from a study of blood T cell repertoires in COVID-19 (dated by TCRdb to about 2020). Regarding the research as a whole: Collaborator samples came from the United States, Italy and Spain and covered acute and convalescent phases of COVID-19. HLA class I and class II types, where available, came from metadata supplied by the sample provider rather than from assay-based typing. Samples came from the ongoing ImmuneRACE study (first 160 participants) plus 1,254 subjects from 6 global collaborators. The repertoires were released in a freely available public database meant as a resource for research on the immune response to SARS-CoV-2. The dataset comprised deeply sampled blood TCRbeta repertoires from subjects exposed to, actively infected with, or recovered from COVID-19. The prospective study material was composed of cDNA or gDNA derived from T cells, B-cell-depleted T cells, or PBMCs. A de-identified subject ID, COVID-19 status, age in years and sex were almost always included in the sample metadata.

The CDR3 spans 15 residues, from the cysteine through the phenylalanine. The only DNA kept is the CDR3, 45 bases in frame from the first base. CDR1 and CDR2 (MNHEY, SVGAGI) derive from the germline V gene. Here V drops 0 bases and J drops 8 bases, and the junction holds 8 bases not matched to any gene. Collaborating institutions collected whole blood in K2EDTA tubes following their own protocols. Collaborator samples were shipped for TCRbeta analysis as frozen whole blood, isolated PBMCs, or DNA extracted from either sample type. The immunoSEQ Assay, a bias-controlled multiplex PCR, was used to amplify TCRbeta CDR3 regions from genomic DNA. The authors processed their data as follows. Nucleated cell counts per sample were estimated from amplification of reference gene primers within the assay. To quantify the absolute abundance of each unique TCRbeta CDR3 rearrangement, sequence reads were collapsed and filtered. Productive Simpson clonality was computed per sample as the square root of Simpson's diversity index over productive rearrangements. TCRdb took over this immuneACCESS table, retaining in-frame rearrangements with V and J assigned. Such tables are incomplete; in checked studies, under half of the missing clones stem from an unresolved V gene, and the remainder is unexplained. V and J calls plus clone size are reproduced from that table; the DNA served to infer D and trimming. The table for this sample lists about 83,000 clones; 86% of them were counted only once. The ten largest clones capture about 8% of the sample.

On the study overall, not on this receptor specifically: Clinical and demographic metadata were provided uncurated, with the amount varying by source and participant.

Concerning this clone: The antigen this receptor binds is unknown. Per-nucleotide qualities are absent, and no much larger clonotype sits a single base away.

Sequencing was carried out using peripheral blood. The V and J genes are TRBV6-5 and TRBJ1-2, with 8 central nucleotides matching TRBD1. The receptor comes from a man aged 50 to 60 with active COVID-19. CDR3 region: CASSYSNRGSGGYTF. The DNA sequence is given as TGTGCCAGCAGTTACTCGAACAGGGGGAGTGGCGGCTACACCTTC.